This paragraph reports one TCR beta chain. Its antigen is as yet unknown. A second PCR of 7 to 11 cycles used a sample-barcoded 5' primer and a J-beta primer mix. Researchers report that a template-switch adaptor with 12 random nucleotides tagged each cDNA molecule. TCRdb re-called the 5' RACE reads through MiXCR, storing one row per CDR3 protein. The data contain 1,300,000 or so distinct CDR3 sequences, almost 60% of them singletons. This record belongs to a study of blood T cells in healthy people across ages. The wider study: Every two T cells gave about one barcoded beta molecule via template switching. The study's findings and limits: Those diversity estimates obtained from one million T cells were thought to be underestimates. The long-lived group displayed more naive CD4+ cells, plus higher diversity, than the aged donors did.

V lost 1 base and J 0 bases, leaving 10 bases between the germline ends. This CDR3 has 15 residues. This clonotype was sampled from a man younger than 35 in good health. The sample taken for sequencing was blood. The V call is TRBV12-3 or TRBV12-4, the J call TRBJ2-7; D gene uncertain. CDR3 amino acids: CASSLVGNGSYEQYF. In DNA form, the CDR3 reads TGTGCCAGCAGTTTAGTGGGAAACGGCTCCTACGAGCAGTACTTC.